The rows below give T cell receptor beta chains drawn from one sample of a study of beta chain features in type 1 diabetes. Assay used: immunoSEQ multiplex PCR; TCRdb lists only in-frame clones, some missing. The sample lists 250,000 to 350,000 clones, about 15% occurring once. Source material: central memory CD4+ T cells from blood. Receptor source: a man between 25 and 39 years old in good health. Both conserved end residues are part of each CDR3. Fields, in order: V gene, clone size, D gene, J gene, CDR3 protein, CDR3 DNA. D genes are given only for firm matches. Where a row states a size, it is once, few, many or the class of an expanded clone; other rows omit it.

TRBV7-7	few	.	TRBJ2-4	CASSLGQNNIQYF	TGTGCCAGCAGCTTAGGACAGAACAACATTCAGTACTTC
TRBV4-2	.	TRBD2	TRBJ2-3	CASSSGLASTDTQYF	TGTGCCAGCAGCTCAGGACTAGCTAGCACAGATACGCAGTATTTT
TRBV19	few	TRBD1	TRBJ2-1	CARKPYRQGWRNEQFF	TGTGCCAGGAAACCCTACCGACAGGGTTGGAGGAATGAGCAGTTCTTC
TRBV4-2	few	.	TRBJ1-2	CASSQDLLLTDHYGYTF	TGTGCCAGCAGCCAAGATCTTTTATTGACAGACCACTATGGCTACACCTTC
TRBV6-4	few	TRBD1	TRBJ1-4	CASSNLPGQGYEKLFF	TGTGCCAGCAGCAACCTTCCGGGACAGGGCTATGAAAAACTGTTTTTT
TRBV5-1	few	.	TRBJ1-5	CASSLLGHLNQPQHF	TGCGCCAGCAGCTTGTTAGGACACCTCAATCAGCCCCAGCATTTT
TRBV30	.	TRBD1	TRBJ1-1	CAWSPRSGTANTEAFF	TGTGCCTGGAGTCCCCGATCGGGGACAGCGAACACTGAAGCTTTCTTT
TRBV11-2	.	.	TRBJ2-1	CASSLSNEQFF	TGTGCCAGCAGCCTAAGCAATGAGCAGTTCTTC
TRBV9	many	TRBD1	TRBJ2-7	CASSVGTVASYEQYF	TGTGCCAGCAGCGTCGGGACAGTGGCATCCTACGAGCAGTACTTC
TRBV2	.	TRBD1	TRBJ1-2	CASRPGQGDYGYTF	TGTGCCAGCAGGCCGGGACAGGGAGACTATGGCTACACCTTC
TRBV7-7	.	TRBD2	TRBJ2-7	CASSPAGSSYEQYF	TGTGCCAGCAGCCCAGCGGGAAGCTCCTACGAGCAGTACTTC
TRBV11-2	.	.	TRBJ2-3	CASSLDRARDTQYF	TGTGCCAGCAGCTTAGATCGCGCCCGAGATACGCAGTATTTT
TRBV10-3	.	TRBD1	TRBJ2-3	CAIRGQGLTDTQYF	TGTGCCATCAGAGGACAGGGACTCACAGATACGCAGTATTTT
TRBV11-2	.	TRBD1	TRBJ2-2	CASSQDRVPGELFF	TGTGCCAGCAGCCAAGACAGGGTCCCCGGGGAGCTGTTTTTT
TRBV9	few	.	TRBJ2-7	CASSVGGRPSEQYF	TGTGCCAGCAGCGTAGGCGGACGTCCCTCCGAGCAGTACTTC
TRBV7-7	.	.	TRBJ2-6	CASSLRQHSGANVLTF	TGTGCCAGCAGCCTGAGACAGCACTCTGGGGCCAACGTCCTGACTTTC
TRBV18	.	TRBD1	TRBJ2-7	CASSPLGDSPIGQYF	TGTGCCAGCTCACCGTTAGGGGACAGCCCAATTGGGCAGTACTTC
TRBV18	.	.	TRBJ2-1	CASKKTAQKYNEQFF	TGTGCCAGCAAAAAGACTGCTCAAAAGTACAATGAGCAGTTCTTC
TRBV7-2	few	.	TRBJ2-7	CASSLTQGGYEQYF	TGTGCCAGCAGCTTAACACAGGGAGGCTACGAGCAGTACTTC
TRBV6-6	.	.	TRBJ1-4	CASSTQGPATNEKLFF	TGTGCCAGCAGCACCCAAGGGCCCGCAACTAATGAAAAACTGTTTTTT
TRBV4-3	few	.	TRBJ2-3	CASSLGRTSTDTQYF	TGCGCCAGCAGCCTCGGACGGACTAGCACAGATACGCAGTATTTT
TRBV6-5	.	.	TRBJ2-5	CASSSYDSRETQYF	TGTGCCAGCAGCTCCTATGATAGCAGGGAGACCCAGTACTTC
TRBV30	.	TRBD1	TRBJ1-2	CARDWGTGSLYGYTF	TGTGCCAGAGACTGGGGGACAGGGAGCCTCTATGGCTACACCTTC
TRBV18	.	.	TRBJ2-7	CASSPEGNEQYF	TGTGCCAGCTCACCCGAGGGAAACGAGCAGTACTTC
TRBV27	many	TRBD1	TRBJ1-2	CASSPRTGNRGYTF	TGTGCCAGCAGTCCAAGGACAGGGAATAGAGGCTACACCTTC
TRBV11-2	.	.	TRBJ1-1	CASSPFRVGSTEAFF	TGTGCCAGCAGCCCTTTCAGGGTGGGGAGCACTGAAGCTTTCTTT
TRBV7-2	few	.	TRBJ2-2	CASSFQSVNTGELFF	TGTGCCAGCAGCTTTCAATCAGTGAACACCGGGGAGCTGTTTTTT
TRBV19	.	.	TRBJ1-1	CASHNQVNTEAFF	TGTGCCAGTCATAACCAAGTTAACACTGAAGCTTTCTTT
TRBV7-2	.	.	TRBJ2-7	CASSRDRYEQYF	TGTGCCAGCAGCCGTGACAGGTACGAGCAGTACTTC
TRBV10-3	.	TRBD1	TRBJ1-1	CAISEDRAGTEAFF	TGTGCCATCAGTGAAGACAGGGCTGGCACTGAAGCTTTCTTT
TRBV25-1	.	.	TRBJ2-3	CASSDAGTQYF	TGTGCCAGCAGTGATGCTGGGACGCAGTATTTT
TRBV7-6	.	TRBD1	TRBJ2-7	CASSLSDRGKQYF	TGTGCCAGCAGCTTAAGCGACAGGGGTAAGCAGTACTTC